These T cell receptor beta chains were read from a single sample in a study of blood T cells in healthy people across ages. Each CDR3 protein is one row after TCRdb ran MiXCR on the 5' RACE reads. This sample yields 600,000 to 850,000 distinct CDR3 sequences, of which 20% to 25% are seen a single time; roughly a tenth belongs to the top ten. This sample was shared with a second study, whose subject was T cells of mothers and their children.

Input material: blood. These receptors all come from a boy between 10 and 17 years old in good health. Both conserved end residues are part of each CDR3. D genes are given only for firm matches. The size of a clone is reported for some rows only, either as once, few or many, or as a class for expanded clones.

v_gene,abundance,d_gene,j_gene,CDR3nt,CDR3aa
TRBV6-2/TRBV6-3,few,TRBD1,TRBJ2-1,TGTGCCAGCAGTTACTTATCGACAGGGGGGAGAAATGAGCAGTTCTTC,CASSYLSTGGRNEQFF
TRBV10-3,few,TRBD1,TRBJ2-1,TGTGCCATCAGTGAGTCGCGGACAGGGGTCAATGAGCAGTTCTTC,CAISESRTGVNEQFF
TRBV12-3/TRBV12-4,.,.,TRBJ2-1,TGTGCCAGCAGTGGACAGATCTCCTACAATGAGCAGTTCTTC,CASSGQISYNEQFF
TRBV27,.,.,TRBJ2-5,TGTGCCAGCAGCCCTGACCTCGGGACAGAGACCCAGTACTTC,CASSPDLGTETQYF
TRBV28,few,TRBD1,TRBJ1-5,TGTGCCAGCAGTACAGACAGGGTTGGGTATCAGCCCCAGCATTTT,CASSTDRVGYQPQHF
TRBV5-1,.,.,TRBJ2-7,TGCGCCAGCAGCTTGGAAGGGTATCCCTACGAGCAGTACTTC,CASSLEGYPYEQYF
TRBV5-1,few,.,TRBJ1-3,TGCGCCAGCAGCTTGGTATGGGGAAAAGCAGGAAACACCATATATTTT,CASSLVWGKAGNTIYF
TRBV7-9,.,.,TRBJ2-5,TGTGCCAGCAGCTTAGGTCCTAGCGAAGAAGAGACCCAGTACTTC,CASSLGPSEEETQYF
TRBV11-2,few,.,TRBJ2-5,TGTGCCAGCAGCTTAGCGGGCAGGGACAAGACCCAGTACTTC,CASSLAGRDKTQYF
TRBV2,.,.,TRBJ2-2,TGTGCCAGCAGTCCAACTAAGATCGGGGAGCTGTTTTTT,CASSPTKIGELFF
TRBV6-1,few,TRBD2,TRBJ2-3,TGTGCCAGCAGTGAACCAGCGGGGCCTATTCATGGTACGCAGTATTTT,CASSEPAGPIHGTQYF
TRBV25-1,few,.,TRBJ2-1,TGTGCCAGCAGTATCAGTGGGGCGCAGTTCTTC,CASSISGAQFF
TRBV12-3/TRBV12-4,.,TRBD2,TRBJ2-7,TGTGCCAGCAGTCTTAGACTAGCGGTGAGCTCCTACGAGCAGTACTTC,CASSLRLAVSSYEQYF
TRBV4-1,.,TRBD2,TRBJ2-7,TGCGCCAGCAGCCAAGATTTGAGCGGGAGTGCCACCTACGAGCAGTACTTC,CASSQDLSGSATYEQYF
TRBV6-1,few,TRBD1,TRBJ2-2,TGTGCCAGCAGTCGACAGGGCAACACCGGGGAGCTGTTTTTT,CASSRQGNTGELFF
TRBV5-1,few,.,TRBJ1-1,TGCGCCAGCAGCTCGAAGGTCGAAAACACTGAAGCTTTCTTT,CASSSKVENTEAFF
TRBV12-3/TRBV12-4,.,.,TRBJ1-5,TGTGCCAGCAGTCCGGGGGGACCCAAAAGCCCCCAGCATTTT,CASSPGGPKSPQHF
TRBV7-9,.,TRBD2,TRBJ2-5,TGTGCCAGCAGCCCCTTGGCGGGGGTCCCTGGGGAGACCCAGTACTTC,CASSPLAGVPGETQYF
TRBV12-3/TRBV12-4,many,.,TRBJ2-7,TGTGCCAGCAGTTCCTGGTACGAGCAGTACTTC,CASSSWYEQYF
TRBV2,.,.,TRBJ1-2,TGTGCCAGCAGTGAAGGTTGGGGTATAGTATATGGCTACACCTTC,CASSEGWGIVYGYTF
TRBV24-1,.,.,TRBJ1-2,TGTGCCACCAGTGATGGAGGGATTTATGGCTACACCTTC,CATSDGGIYGYTF
TRBV20-1,.,.,TRBJ2-7,TGCAGCGTACTAGGAAACGAGCAGTACTTC,CSVLGNEQYF
TRBV12-3/TRBV12-4,.,TRBD2,TRBJ2-1,TGTGCCAGCAGTCCCGGACTAGTTTCAGATGAGCAGTTCTTC,CASSPGLVSDEQFF
TRBV2,.,TRBD2,TRBJ2-7,TGTGCCAGCAGCGGGGGAGCGGGGAGAACCTACGAGCAGTACTTC,CASSGGAGRTYEQYF
TRBV28,.,.,TRBJ2-7,TGTGCCAGCAGTTTAGCGGCCCAGGAGGAGCAGTACTTC,CASSLAAQEEQYF
TRBV20-1,.,.,TRBJ2-2,TGCAGTGCTACTCGGGCGGGAAGCCACACCGGGGAGCTGTTTTTT,CSATRAGSHTGELFF
TRBV7-9,few,.,TRBJ2-7,TGTGCCAGCAGCCCCGTAGTCTACGGGCAGTACTTC,CASSPVVYGQYF
TRBV12-3/TRBV12-4,once,.,TRBJ1-1,TGTGCCAGCAAGCTGGGAAGCACTGAAGCTTTCTTT,CASKLGSTEAFF
TRBV6-6,.,.,TRBJ2-7,TGTGCCAGCAGTTCTCTGATCGAGCAGTACTTC,CASSSLIEQYF
TRBV12-3/TRBV12-4,few,TRBD1,TRBJ2-4,TGTGCCAGCAGTCCGACAGGGCTCAAAAACATTCAGTACTTC,CASSPTGLKNIQYF
TRBV9,.,.,TRBJ1-4,TGTGCCAGCAGCCGAGACTACGCAACTAATGAAAAACTGTTTTTT,CASSRDYATNEKLFF
TRBV3-1,.,TRBD2,TRBJ2-7,TGTGCCAGCAGCCAGGGAAGGAGCGGGGCGTACTTC,CASSQGRSGAYF
TRBV7-9,few,TRBD2,TRBJ2-2,TGTGCCAGCAGACCGACTAGCGGGAGAATCGGGGAGCTGTTTTTT,CASRPTSGRIGELFF
TRBV2,few,TRBD2,TRBJ2-7,TGTGCCAGCAGTGAAGGGCTAGCGGTACTCTACGAGCAGTACTTC,CASSEGLAVLYEQYF
TRBV27,.,.,TRBJ1-5,TGTGCCAGCAGTTCCAGACTCAATCAGCCCCAGCATTTT,CASSSRLNQPQHF
TRBV20-1,few,.,TRBJ2-7,TGCAGTGCTAGGAGCTTGGGACTTTTCTTGGGCGAGCAGTACTTC,CSARSLGLFLGEQYF
TRBV25-1,.,.,TRBJ2-5,TGTGCCAGCAGTGACCCTCCGGGAGTGGAGACCCAGTACTTC,CASSDPPGVETQYF
TRBV12-3/TRBV12-4,few,TRBD2,TRBJ2-3,TGTGCCAGCAGTTCGACTAGCGGGGGGGCAAGGCCAGATACGCAGTATTTT,CASSSTSGGARPDTQYF
TRBV7-2,few,.,TRBJ2-7,TGTGCTAGCAGCTTAATTACCAGCTACGAGCAGTACTTC,CASSLITSYEQYF
TRBV5-1,.,.,TRBJ2-5,TGCGCCAGCACCCTGACGGCAGGGAACCAAGAGACCCAGTACTTC,CASTLTAGNQETQYF
TRBV5-1,.,.,TRBJ2-1,TGCGCCAGCAGCTCATCAGGGAATACTGAGCAGTTCTTC,CASSSSGNTEQFF
TRBV20-1,few,.,TRBJ2-7,TGCAGTGCTAGAGGCAGGACCCCCTACGAGCAGTACTTC,CSARGRTPYEQYF
TRBV5-1,.,TRBD2,TRBJ2-7,TGCGCCAGCAGCTTGGGGGGACTAGACGAGCAGTACTTC,CASSLGGLDEQYF
TRBV10-3,few,TRBD1,TRBJ2-5,TGTGCCATCAGTGAGTCAGCAGGGGGCAGAGAGACCCAGTACTTC,CAISESAGGRETQYF
TRBV28,.,.,TRBJ2-4,TGTGCCACCCTTACCCCGGGAGTGGCCAAAAACATTCAGTACTTC,CATLTPGVAKNIQYF
TRBV7-6,few,TRBD1,TRBJ2-1,TGTGCCAGCAGCAACCCCGGGACAGTTTACAATGAGCAGTTCTTC,CASSNPGTVYNEQFF
TRBV6-4,.,TRBD2,TRBJ2-5,TGTGCCAGGTCCCCGCCCTCTAGCGGGGTTCAAGAGACCCAGTACTTC,CARSPPSSGVQETQYF
TRBV20-1,.,.,TRBJ2-7,TGCAGTGCTAGGGGGGACTTCCGCTCCTACGAGCAGTACTTC,CSARGDFRSYEQYF
TRBV3-1,few,.,TRBJ2-5,TGTGCCAGCAGCCAAGGGTTGGGGCGGCTTGAGGGCGAAATAGAGACCCAGTACTTC,CASSQGLGRLEGEIETQYF
TRBV6-2/TRBV6-3,few,.,TRBJ1-1,TGTGCCAGCAGTTACGCGGGGTTCGCTGAAGCTTTCTTT,CASSYAGFAEAFF
TRBV12-3/TRBV12-4,few,.,TRBJ2-1,TGTGCCAGCAGAGGGGTGGAGAGCTCCTACAATGAGCAGTTCTTC,CASRGVESSYNEQFF
TRBV11-2,.,.,TRBJ2-3,TGTGCCAGCACCGAACTAGGATCCGCTTACACAGATACGCAGTGTTTT,CASTELGSAYTDTQCF
TRBV5-5,few,TRBD1,TRBJ2-7,TGTGCCAGCAGCGCGACAGGGTTCGAGCAGTACTTC,CASSATGFEQYF